Presented here are 13 T cell receptor beta chains from one specimen sequenced in a study of blood T cells in healthy people across ages. Then a second PCR, running about 6 to 11 cycles, was carried out with a sample-barcoded 5' primer and a J-beta primer mix. One entry per CDR3 protein, called by TCRdb with MiXCR from the 5' RACE reads. This repertoire shows fewer than 800,000 distinct CDR3 sequences, about 30% found once; its top ten account for 15%. The source material was blood. All receptors come from an elderly woman in good health.

This clonotype occurred many times. This chain uses TRBV4-3 with TRBJ2-1; 7 bases line up with TRBD2. Trimming removed 4 bases from V and 4 bases from J; junction bases left unmatched: 10. The germline V gene has CDR1 LGHNA and CDR2 YSLEER. CDR3 length: 16 amino acids. The CDR3 DNA sequence: TGCGCCAGCAGCCCCGATTGGGGGGGTCGGTACAATGAGCAGTTCTTC. Residues: CASSPDWGGRYNEQFF.

The chain joins TRBV27 to TRBJ2-7; maybe TRBD1 (5 bases). The CDR3 consists of 15 residues. V was cut by 5 bases and J by 7 bases, with 21 bases left in between. From germline, CDR1 is MNHEY and CDR2 SMNVEV (reference sequence). The CDR3 here is CASSLTPGLSKEQYF. As DNA, the CDR3 is TGTGCCAGCAGTCTCACCCCAGGGTTATCGAAGGAGCAGTACTTC.

This clonotype was observed a few times. The CDR3 DNA follows: TGTGCCAGCAGCTACCATACGGGCGGCGAGCAGTACTTC. Amino acid sequence: CASSYHTGGEQYF. The chain links TRBV11-3 to TRBJ2-7; no reliable D call. CDR3 length: 13 residues. Germline V CDR1 and CDR2: SGHNT, YENEEA. Trimming pared 4 bases from V and 6 bases from J, leaving 13 bases between.

On this clonotype itself: Here the CDR3 omits its conserved ending phenylalanine or tryptophan, so a read error is the likely source. The V gene is TRBV24-1, the J gene TRBJ2-3, with a weak D call TRBD2 (6 bases). This CDR3 contains 15 residues. Germline V gene lookup returns CDR1 KGHDR and CDR2 SFDVKD. Here the CDR3 reads CATSDWMGGTGTQYC. The CDR3 DNA reads as TGTGCCACCAGTGATTGGATGGGGGGTACAGGTACGCAGTATTGT.

The V call is TRBV6-5, the J call TRBJ2-1; D is ambiguous. This CDR3 is 14 amino acids long. Trimming shortened V by 7 bases and J by 1 base, and 11 bases separated the two germline ends. Germline V gene data show CDR1 as MNHEY and CDR2 as SVGAGI. The CDR3 sequence is CASKEDGSYNEQFF. As DNA, the CDR3 is TGTGCCAGCAAGGAAGATGGGTCCTACAATGAGCAGTTCTTC.

This clonotype was counted ten times or more. The CDR3 nucleotides are TGCGCCAGCAGCCAAGCGACTAGCGGGGGGGACAATGAGCAGTTCTTC. Translation gives CASSQATSGGDNEQFF. The chain uses TRBV4-3 and TRBJ2-1; 14 bases agree with TRBD2. The CDR3 is made up of 16 amino acids. V shed 1 base, J shed 5 bases, and the junction held 1 base outside the gene matches. Per germline, CDR1 LGHNA and CDR2 YSLEER.

This clonotype was counted many times. The genes are TRBV29-1 and TRBJ2-3; 12 bases are a match to TRBD2. Losses at the gene ends were 7 bases for V and 4 bases for J; bases not matched to a gene: 6. Germline lookup yields CDR1 SQVTM and CDR2 ANQGSEA. The CDR3 length is 14 residues. CDR3 sequence (DNA): TGCAGCGGGGCTAGCGGGGGGGCCCCAGATACGCAGTATTTT. Its translation: CSGASGGAPDTQYF.

In this sample, this clonotype turned up a few times. This CDR3 is CASSQEGQGAKPQHF. CDR3 DNA sequence: TGCGCCAGCAGCCAAGAGGGGCAGGGGGCCAAGCCCCAGCATTTT. This chain uses TRBV4-1 with TRBJ1-5; 8 nucleotides agree with TRBD1. With V trimmed by 0 bases and J by 8 bases, 6 bases remained unmatched. The CDR3 spans 15 residues. The V gene's germline CDR1 is MGHRA and CDR2 YSYEKL.

The chain couples TRBV29-1 to TRBJ1-1; D may be TRBD1 (6 bases). CDR1 is SQVTM, CDR2 ANQGSEA, per germline. V was pared by 5 bases and J by 4 bases, with 17 bases between. The CDR3 contains 14 residues. CDR3 loop: CSVLGRGAVTEAFF. The CDR3 bases are TGCAGCGTTTTGGGGCGGGGGGCCGTCACTGAAGCTTTCTTT.

This clonotype appeared a few times. The V call is TRBV30, the J call TRBJ2-5; D is tentatively TRBD1 or TRBD2 (6 bases each). This CDR3 is 14 amino acids long. Trimming took off 4 bases at V and 6 bases at J, with 18 bases between the two ends. Germline V gene data show CDR1 as GTSNPN and CDR2 as SVGIG (reference sequence). The CDR3 DNA reads TGTGCCTGGACCTCAAGGGGGGATCAGAAGACCCAGTACTTC. Its protein product is CAWTSRGDQKTQYF.

This clonotype was detected ten times or more. The chain uses TRBV7-9 and TRBJ2-7; D is unclear. Germline assignment: CDR1 SEHNR and CDR2 FQNEAQ (reference sequence). Trimming stripped 3 bases from V and 2 bases from J, with 11 bases between. CDR3 size: 14 residues. The CDR3 sequence is CASSFGAGPYEQYF. Here the CDR3 DNA reads TGTGCCAGCAGCTTCGGCGCAGGTCCCTACGAGCAGTACTTC.

This rearrangement joins TRBV5-1 to TRBJ1-3; unclear D gene. V was pared by 3 bases and J by 0 bases, with 22 bases between. Per the germline V gene, CDR1 is SGHRS and CDR2 is YFSETQ. This CDR3 spans 19 amino acids. CDR3 region: CASSSGQYRTARSGNTIYF. The CDR3 nucleotides read TGCGCCAGCAGCTCCGGCCAGTACCGGACTGCACGCTCTGGAAACACCATATATTTT. Looking up the rest from reference TRBV5-1 and TRBJ1-3 gives the full variable domain: KAGVTQTPRYLIKTRGQQVTLSCSPISGHRSVSWYQQTPGQGLQFLFEYFSETQRNKGNFPGRFSGRQFSNSRSEMNVSTLELGDSALYLCASSSGQYRTARSGNTIYFGEGSWLTVV.

About this clonotype itself: This could be a read error, since a much larger clone is one nucleotide away. This chain connects TRBV10-3 to TRBJ2-3; D not resolved. Germline assignment: CDR1 ENHRY and CDR2 SYGVKD. The CDR3 is 12 residues long. Trimming took off 4 bases at V and 10 bases at J, with 12 bases between the two ends. CDR3 sequence (DNA): TGTGCCATCAGTGGGGGTAGCACGGCGCAGTATTTT. This translates into CAISGGSTAQYF.